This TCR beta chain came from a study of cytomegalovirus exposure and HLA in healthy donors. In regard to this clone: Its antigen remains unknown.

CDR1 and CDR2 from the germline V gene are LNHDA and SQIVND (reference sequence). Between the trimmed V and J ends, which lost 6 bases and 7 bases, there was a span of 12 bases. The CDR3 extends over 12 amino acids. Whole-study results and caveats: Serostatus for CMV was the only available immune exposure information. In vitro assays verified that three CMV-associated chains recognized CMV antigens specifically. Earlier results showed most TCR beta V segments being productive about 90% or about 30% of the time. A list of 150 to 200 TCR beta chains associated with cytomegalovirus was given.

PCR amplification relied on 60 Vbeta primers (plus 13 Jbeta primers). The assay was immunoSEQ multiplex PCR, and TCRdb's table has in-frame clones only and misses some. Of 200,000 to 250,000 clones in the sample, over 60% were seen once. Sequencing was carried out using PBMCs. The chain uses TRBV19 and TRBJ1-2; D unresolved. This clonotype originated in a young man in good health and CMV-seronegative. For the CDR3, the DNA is TGTGCCAGTAGCCGCGGGTTAGGTGGCTACACCTTC. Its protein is CASSRGLGGYTF. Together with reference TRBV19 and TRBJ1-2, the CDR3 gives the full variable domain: DGGITQSPKYLFRKEGQNVTLSCEQNLNHDAMYWYRQDPGQGLRLIYYSQIVNDFQKGDIAEGYSVSREKKESFPLTVTSAQKNPTAFYLCASSRGLGGYTFGSGTRLTVV.